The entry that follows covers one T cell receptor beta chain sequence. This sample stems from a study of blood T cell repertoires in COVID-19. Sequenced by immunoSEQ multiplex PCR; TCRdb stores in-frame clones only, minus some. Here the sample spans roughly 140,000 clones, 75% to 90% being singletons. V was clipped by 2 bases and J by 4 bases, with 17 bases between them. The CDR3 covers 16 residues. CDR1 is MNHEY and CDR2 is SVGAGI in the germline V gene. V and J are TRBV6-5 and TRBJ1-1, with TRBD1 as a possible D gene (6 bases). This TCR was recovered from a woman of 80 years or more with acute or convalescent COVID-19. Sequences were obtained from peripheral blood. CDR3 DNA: TGTGCCAGCAGTTACCGAAATACCGGACAGACCACTGAAGCTTTCTTT. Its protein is CASSYRNTGQTTEAFF.